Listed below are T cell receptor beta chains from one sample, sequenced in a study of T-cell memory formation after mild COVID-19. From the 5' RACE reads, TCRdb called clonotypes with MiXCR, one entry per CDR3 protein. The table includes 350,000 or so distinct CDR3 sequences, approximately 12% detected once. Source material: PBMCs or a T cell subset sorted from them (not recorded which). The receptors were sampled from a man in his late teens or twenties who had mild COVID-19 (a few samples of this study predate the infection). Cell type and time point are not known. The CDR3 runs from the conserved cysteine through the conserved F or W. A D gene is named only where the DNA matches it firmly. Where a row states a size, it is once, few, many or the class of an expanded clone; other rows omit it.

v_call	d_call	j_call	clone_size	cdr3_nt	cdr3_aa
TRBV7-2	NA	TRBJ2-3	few	TGTGCCAGCAGCTTAGCGGGAGCCCGCCCAGATACGCAGTATTTT	CASSLAGARPDTQYF
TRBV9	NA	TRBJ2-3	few	TGTGCCAGCAGCGTAGTGTCGGGAGCCCGCACAGATACGCAGTATTTT	CASSVVSGARTDTQYF
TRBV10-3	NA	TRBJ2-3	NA	TGTGCCATCAGTGAGAGGTGGGGGAGCACAGATACGCAGTATTTT	CAISERWGSTDTQYF
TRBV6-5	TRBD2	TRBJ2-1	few	TGTGCCAGCAGCTCCAGACTAGCGGGACGGGGTGAGCAGTTCTTC	CASSSRLAGRGEQFF
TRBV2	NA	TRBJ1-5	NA	TGTGCCAGCAGTGATCGTGGGCGCACTCAGCCCCAGCATTTT	CASSDRGRTQPQHF
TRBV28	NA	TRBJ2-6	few	TGTGCCACCCGGGTCATCTCTGGGGCCAACGTCCTGACTTTC	CATRVISGANVLTF
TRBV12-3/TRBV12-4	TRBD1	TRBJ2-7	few	TGTGCCAGCAGCCGCATGGGGACAGGGAAAGGCGAGCAGTACTTC	CASSRMGTGKGEQYF
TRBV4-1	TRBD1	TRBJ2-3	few	TGCGCCAGCAGCCAGGTCGCCCCGGGGACAGGGGCGGCAGATACGCAGTATTTT	CASSQVAPGTGAADTQYF
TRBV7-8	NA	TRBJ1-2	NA	TGTGCCAGCAGCTTCCGGGGCCAAGCTAACTATGGCTACACCTTC	CASSFRGQANYGYTF
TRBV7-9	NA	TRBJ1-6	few	TGTGCCAGCAGCCCCTCCAGGGATTCACCCCTCCACTTT	CASSPSRDSPLHF
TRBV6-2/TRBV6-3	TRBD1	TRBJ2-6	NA	TGTGCCAGCAGCTCCTACAGGGGTGTCTCGATCGCTGGGGCCAACGTCCTGACTTTC	CASSSYRGVSIAGANVLTF
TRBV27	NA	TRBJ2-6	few	TGTGCCAGCAGCCGCGAGGGTTCGAGCTCTGGGGCCAACGTCCTGACTTTC	CASSREGSSSGANVLTF
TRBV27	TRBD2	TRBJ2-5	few	TGTGCCAGCAGTTTAGCCCCTGGCCAGCGGGGGGTTTACCCCTCCCGAGAGACCCAGTACTTC	CASSLAPGQRGVYPSRETQYF
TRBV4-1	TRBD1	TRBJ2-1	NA	TGCGCCAGCAGCCTACAACCCGGACAGGGCTCCTACAATGAGCAGTTCTTC	CASSLQPGQGSYNEQFF